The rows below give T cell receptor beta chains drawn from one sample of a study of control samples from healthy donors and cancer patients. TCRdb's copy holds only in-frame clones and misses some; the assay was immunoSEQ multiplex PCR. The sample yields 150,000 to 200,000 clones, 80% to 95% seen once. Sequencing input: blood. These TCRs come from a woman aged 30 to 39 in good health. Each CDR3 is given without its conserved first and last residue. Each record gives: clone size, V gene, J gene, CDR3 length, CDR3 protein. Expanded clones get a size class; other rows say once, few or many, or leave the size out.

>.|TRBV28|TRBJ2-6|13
ASGLASSGANVLT
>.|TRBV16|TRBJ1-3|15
ARAPQVPYCSGNTIY
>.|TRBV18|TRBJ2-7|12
ASSPPGPSYEQY
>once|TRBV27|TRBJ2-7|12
ASSRAGGTYEQY
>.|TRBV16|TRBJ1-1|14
ASSQLRTGAFAEAF
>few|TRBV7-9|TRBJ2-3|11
ASSPRGPDTQY
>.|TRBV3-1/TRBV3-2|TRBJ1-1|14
ASSQGTMGTRAEAF
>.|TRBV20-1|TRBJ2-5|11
SASGTVKETQY
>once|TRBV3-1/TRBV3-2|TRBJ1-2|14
ASSQAYRFPNYGYT
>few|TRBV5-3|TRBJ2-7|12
ARAPSGRAPEQY
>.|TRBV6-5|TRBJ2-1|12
AGEGGIEGGEQF
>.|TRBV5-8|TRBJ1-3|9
ASSLVAEGV
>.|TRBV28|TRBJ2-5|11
ASSRQGLETQY
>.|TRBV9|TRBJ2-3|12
ASSRQRGSDTQY
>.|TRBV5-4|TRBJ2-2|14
ASSLVAGTTTGELF
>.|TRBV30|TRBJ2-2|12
AWSVTRRAGELF
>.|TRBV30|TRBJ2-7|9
AWSLGYEQY
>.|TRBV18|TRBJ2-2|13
ASSPRRLHTGELF
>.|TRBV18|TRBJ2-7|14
ASSPSAGGSSYEQY
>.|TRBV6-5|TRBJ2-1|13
ASSQGLAGVNEQF
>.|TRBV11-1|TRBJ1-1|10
ASSHDRLAAF
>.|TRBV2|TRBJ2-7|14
ASSKTSDRNSYEQY
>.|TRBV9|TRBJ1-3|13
ASSVDTNRGNTIY
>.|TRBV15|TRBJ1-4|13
ATSQRLVTNEKLF
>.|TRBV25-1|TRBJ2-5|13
ASSAGTGGQETQY
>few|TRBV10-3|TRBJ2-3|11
AISESGPDTQY
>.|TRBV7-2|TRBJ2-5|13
ASSDLTRELETQY
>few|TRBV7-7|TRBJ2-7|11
ASSLTQGNEQY
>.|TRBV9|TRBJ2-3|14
ASSASSGRAVDTQY
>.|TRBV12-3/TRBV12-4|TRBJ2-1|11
ASGDSSYNEQF
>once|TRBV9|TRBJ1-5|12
ASSVGQAPQPQH
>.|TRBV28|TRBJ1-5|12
ASSFRREGQPQH
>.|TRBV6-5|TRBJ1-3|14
ASSYSNPGSGNTIY
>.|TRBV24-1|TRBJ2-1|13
ATDEGQGSYNEQF
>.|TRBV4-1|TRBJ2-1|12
ASRGAGGYNEQF
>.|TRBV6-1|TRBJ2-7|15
ASSELSAGRSSYEQY
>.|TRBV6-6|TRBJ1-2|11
ASNTGANYGYT
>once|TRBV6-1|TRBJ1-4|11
ASSEMNFEKLF
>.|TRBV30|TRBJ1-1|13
AWRKSPGQRTEAF
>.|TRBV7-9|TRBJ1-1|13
ASSLALGERTEAF
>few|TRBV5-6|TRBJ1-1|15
ASSLISWDGLNTEAF
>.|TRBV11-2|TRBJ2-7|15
ASSFTGTSGVSDEQY
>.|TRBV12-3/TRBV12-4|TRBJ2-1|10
ASSLNSNEQF
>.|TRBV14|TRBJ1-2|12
ASSQQGNGNGYT
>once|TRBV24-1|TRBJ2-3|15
ATSDDLSGRGADTQY
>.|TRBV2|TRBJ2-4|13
ASKIGGAAKNIQY
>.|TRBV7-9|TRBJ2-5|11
ASSLGQGETQY